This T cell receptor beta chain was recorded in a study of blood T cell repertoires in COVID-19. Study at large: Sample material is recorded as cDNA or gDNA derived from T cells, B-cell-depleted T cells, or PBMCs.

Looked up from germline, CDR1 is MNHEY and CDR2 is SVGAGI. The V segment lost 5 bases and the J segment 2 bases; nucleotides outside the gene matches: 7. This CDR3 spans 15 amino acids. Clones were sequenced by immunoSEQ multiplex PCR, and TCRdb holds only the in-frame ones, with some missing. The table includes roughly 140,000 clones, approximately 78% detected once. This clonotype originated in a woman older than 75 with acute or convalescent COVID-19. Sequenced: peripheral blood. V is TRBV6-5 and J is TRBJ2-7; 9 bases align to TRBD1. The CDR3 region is CASSKDRGYTYEQYF. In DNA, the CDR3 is TGTGCCAGCAGTAAGGACAGGGGATATACCTACGAGCAGTACTTC.